The 22 T cell receptor beta chains below all came from one sample that was sequenced in a study of T cells in Graves' hyperthyroidism and ophthalmopathy. What was amplified from RNA transcripts were TCR beta CDR3 regions. Researchers ran a first-round RT-PCR on the TCR CDR3 using the HTBI primer set. MiXCR was run by TCRdb on the multiplex PCR reads, yielding one entry per CDR3 protein. This sample yields approximately 500,000 distinct CDR3 sequences, of which under 60% are seen a single time; roughly 8.2% belongs to the top ten. Sequencing input: peripheral blood or thyroid tissue (not recorded which). The receptors here all came from a woman between 18 and 29 years old with Graves' hyperthyroidism.

A note on this clonotype: The CDR3 does not end in the conserved phenylalanine or tryptophan, so this is likely a read error. CDR3 region: CAISESGNSPLHS. DNA for the CDR3: TGTGCCATCAGTGAGTCGGGGAACTCACCCCTCCACTCT. The chain couples TRBV10-3 to TRBJ1-6; D not certain. V lost 0 bases and J lost 10, with 7 bases in between. Germline assignment: CDR1 ENHRY and CDR2 SYGVKD. CDR3 length: 13 amino acids.

The chain uses TRBV29-1 and TRBJ1-4; D is possibly TRBD1 (6 bases). The CDR3 spans 14 residues. Trimming pared 7 bases from V and 0 bases from J, leaving 12 bases between. Per germline, CDR1 SQVTM and CDR2 ANQGSEA. CDR3 amino acids: CSAVDSATNEKLFF. The CDR3 DNA reads TGCAGCGCGGTGGACAGTGCAACTAATGAAAAACTGTTTTTT.

The V call is TRBV12-3 or TRBV12-4, the J call TRBJ1-4; TRBD1 agrees at 12 bases. The CDR3 is 17 residues long. Unmatched junction bases numbered 5, after V lost 2 bases and J lost 4 bases. The CDR3 is CASSLWDRGHINEKLFF. CDR3 nucleotide sequence: TGTGCCAGCAGTTTATGGGACAGGGGGCATATTAATGAAAAACTGTTTTTT.

A remark on this clonotype: Given a much more abundant clone one base away, this may be a read error. The chain is built from TRBV9 and TRBJ2-7; maybe TRBD1 (5 bases). Germline CDR1 reads SGDLS; CDR2 reads YYNGEE. The V end was cut by 6 bases, the J end by 3 bases, with 13 bases between. The CDR3 runs to 13 residues. In DNA, the CDR3 is TGTGCCAGCAATCATATGACAGACTACGAGCAGTACTTC. This gives the protein CASNHMTDYEQYF.

This clonotype came up many times. The chain links TRBV29-1 to TRBJ2-5; D possibly corresponds to TRBD2 (6 bases). CDR3 length: 15 residues. Trimming removed 3 bases at V and 0 bases at J, with 14 bases between. Germline V gene sequence: CDR1 SQVTM, CDR2 ANQGSEA. CDR3 coding DNA: TGCAGCGTTGAGTGGCGGGGCGCGTACCAAGAGACCCAGTACTTC. Its translation: CSVEWRGAYQETQYF.

This clonotype has ten or more counts. V usage is TRBV20-1 and J usage is TRBJ1-2; D perhaps matches TRBD1 (5 bases). CDR1 and CDR2 from the germline V gene are DFQATT and SNEGSKA (reference sequence). Trimming stripped 5 bases from V and 4 bases from J, with 20 bases between. The CDR3 spans 15 residues. The CDR3 reads CSAWGGGDSPYGYTF. CDR3 DNA: TGCAGTGCTTGGGGGGGGGGTGACAGCCCCTATGGCTACACCTTC.

The chain couples TRBV7-8 to TRBJ2-7; TRBD1 matches at 9 bases. Germline CDR1 reads SGHVS; CDR2 reads FQNEAQ. The CDR3 has 16 residues. J lost 7 bases, V lost 2 bases, and 12 bases had no gene match. In DNA form, the CDR3 reads TGTGCCAGCAGCTTATCAGGACAGGGGAGGAACAATGAGCAGTACTTC. Encoded protein: CASSLSGQGRNNEQYF.

This clonotype was counted ten times or more. The chain joins TRBV12-3 or TRBV12-4 to TRBJ2-2, with D perhaps assigned TRBD1 or TRBD2 (6 bases each). Trimming took off 6 bases at V and 4 bases at J, with 21 bases between the two ends. The CDR3 consists of 17 residues. CDR3 in DNA: TGTGCCAGCAGGCCAGCGGTAGGGGGGCGAAGCACCGGGGAGCTGTTTTTT. It codes for CASRPAVGGRSTGELFF.

In its sample, this clonotype was seen many times. This chain uses TRBV29-1 with TRBJ1-1; D is possibly TRBD1 (6 bases). The V end lost 4 bases, the J end lost 3 bases, and 15 bases lay between the germline ends. This CDR3 spans 14 amino acids. CDR1 and CDR2 (germline): SQVTM, ANQGSEA. This CDR3 is CSVAITGGHTEAFF. Written as DNA, the CDR3 is TGCAGCGTTGCGATAACGGGGGGGCACACTGAAGCTTTCTTT. Drawing the rest from reference TRBV29-1 and TRBJ1-1, the complete variable domain is SAVISQKPSRDICQRGTSLTIQCQVDSQVTMMFWYRQQPGQSLTLIATANQGSEATYESGFVIDKFPISRPNLTFSTLTVSNMSPEDSSIYLCSVAITGGHTEAFFGQGTRLTVV.

There are many counts of this clonotype. The chain is built from TRBV2 and TRBJ1-4; tentatively, D is TRBD1 (5 bases). CDR1 and CDR2 (germline): SNHLY, FYNNEI. The CDR3 is made up of 13 amino acids. The ends were cut back, 6 bases at V and 6 bases at J, with 11 bases in the middle. This CDR3 is CASSWGSDEKLFF. The CDR3, as DNA: TGTGCCAGCAGCTGGGGGTCGGATGAAAAACTGTTTTTT.

To note about this clonotype: A read error may be the cause here, since a much bigger clone is one base away. The chain is built from TRBV6-1 and TRBJ2-7; 8 bases align to TRBD2. The CDR3 is made up of 13 amino acids. Per germline, CDR1 MNHNS and CDR2 SASEGT. CDR3 residues: CDSRTSGFYEQYF. CDR3 coding DNA: TGTGACAGCCGAACTAGCGGTTTCTACGAGCAGTACTTC.

This clonotype came up once. The chain carries TRBV5-5 and TRBJ1-2; D is possibly TRBD1 (5 bases). V was cut by 10 bases and J by 7 bases, with 8 bases left in between. Germline V lookup: CDR1 SGHKS, CDR2 YYEKEE (reference sequence). There are 9 residues in the CDR3. CDR3 nucleotides: TGTGCCTCGGGGCCTGGCTACACCTTC. Protein sequence: CASGPGYTF.

This clonotype was recorded many times. The chain uses TRBV3-1 and TRBJ2-7, with no clear D. CDR3 length equals 14 residues. The germline V gene encodes CDR1 LGHDT and CDR2 YNNKEL (reference sequence). The V end was cut by 2 bases, the J end by 2 bases, with 10 bases between. The CDR3 here is CASSQRRNTYEQYF. Here the CDR3 DNA reads TGTGCCAGCAGCCAACGGCGGAATACCTACGAGCAGTACTTC.

This clonotype has a count of ten or more. The V call is TRBV20-1, the J call TRBJ2-6; D perhaps matches TRBD1 (6 bases). The V and J ends lost 5 bases and 0 bases respectively, with 20 bases between them. This CDR3 comprises 18 residues. Germline CDR1 DFQATT, CDR2 SNEGSKA (reference sequence). CDR3 in DNA: TGCAGTGCTCTTCTCGGGGCAGGGGTGGGCTCTGGGGCCAACGTCCTGACTTTC. It specifies CSALLGAGVGSGANVLTF.

The rearrangement links TRBV11-3 to TRBJ1-1; D is uncertain. The CDR3 totals 14 residues. Germline V gene sequence: CDR1 SGHNT, CDR2 YENEEA. Trimming removed 1 base at V and 0 bases at J, with 6 bases between. CDR3 bases: TGTGCCAGCAGCTTAGGACGGGTGAACACTGAAGCTTTCTTT. Translating it yields CASSLGRVNTEAFF.

J is TRBJ2-6 and V is TRBV10-3; D remains ambiguous. The CDR3 contains 14 residues. Per the germline V gene, CDR1 is ENHRY and CDR2 is SYGVKD. V lost 5 bases and J lost 1, with 6 bases in between. CDR3 DNA: TGTGCCATCAGTCGGTCTTCTGGGGCCAACGTCCTGACTTTC. Residues: CAISRSSGANVLTF.

A note on this clonotype: This likely comes from a read error, as the CDR3 has no conserved phenylalanine or tryptophan at its end. It is unclear where the CDR3 begins or ends on the DNA, so no DNA is shown, and the CDR3 is as TCRdb lists it. The J gene is TRBJ1-5, the V gene TRBV24-1. The CDR3 comprises 8 residues, both ends counted. CDR1 and CDR2 from the germline V gene are KGHDR and SFDVKD. The CDR3 sequence: CATSDLVQ.

This sequence joins TRBV29-1 and TRBJ2-5, with D perhaps given as TRBD1 or TRBD2 (6 bases each). Germline V gene lookup returns CDR1 SQVTM and CDR2 ANQGSEA. V lost 6 bases and J lost 2, with 10 bases in between. The CDR3 has 12 amino acids. CDR3 region: CSVGGQQETQYF. In DNA form, the CDR3 reads TGCAGCGTAGGGGGGCAGCAAGAGACCCAGTACTTC.

The V and J genes are TRBV20-1 and TRBJ2-3; 7 bases are shared with TRBD2. Germline-derived CDR1 and CDR2 are DFQATT and SNEGSKA (reference sequence). V lost 2 bases and J lost 2; bases outside the gene matches: 4. The CDR3 covers 14 residues. Written as DNA, the CDR3 is TGCAGTGCTAGAATTCTAGCGGTCACAGATACGCAGTATTTT. This translates into CSARILAVTDTQYF.

Comment on this clonotype: Germline is not matched at one junction end, which may reflect a read error. The rearrangement uses TRBV11-2 and TRBJ2-6; 10 bases map to TRBD2. CDR1 is SGHAT and CDR2 is FQNNGV in the germline V gene. CDR3 length: 22 residues. The CDR3 DNA reads TGTGCCAACAGCTTATGGCTAGCGGGAGTAGCGCCCGTTCTCACGGGGGCCAACGTCCTGACTTTC. The encoded protein is CANSLWLAGVAPVLTGANVLTF.

This clonotype was counted ten times or more. This rearrangement joins TRBV7-9 to TRBJ2-5; D might be TRBD1 (5 bases). CDR3 length: 15 amino acids. Germline V gene lookup returns CDR1 SEHNR and CDR2 FQNEAQ (reference sequence). Trimming stripped 5 bases from V and 5 bases from J, with 18 bases between. The CDR3 spells CASSTRPGPGETQYF. The CDR3, as DNA: TGTGCCAGCAGCACCCGCCCGGGCCCAGGGGAGACCCAGTACTTC.

This clonotype occurred many times. V and J are TRBV27 and TRBJ1-4; unclear D gene. The CDR3 totals 12 residues. V was shortened by 4 bases and J by 6 bases, with 6 bases between the two germline ends. The germline gives CDR1 MNHEY, CDR2 SMNVEV (reference sequence). As DNA, the CDR3 is TGTGCCAGCAGTTCGTGGGATGAAAAACTGTTTTTT. Translated, it gives CASSSWDEKLFF.